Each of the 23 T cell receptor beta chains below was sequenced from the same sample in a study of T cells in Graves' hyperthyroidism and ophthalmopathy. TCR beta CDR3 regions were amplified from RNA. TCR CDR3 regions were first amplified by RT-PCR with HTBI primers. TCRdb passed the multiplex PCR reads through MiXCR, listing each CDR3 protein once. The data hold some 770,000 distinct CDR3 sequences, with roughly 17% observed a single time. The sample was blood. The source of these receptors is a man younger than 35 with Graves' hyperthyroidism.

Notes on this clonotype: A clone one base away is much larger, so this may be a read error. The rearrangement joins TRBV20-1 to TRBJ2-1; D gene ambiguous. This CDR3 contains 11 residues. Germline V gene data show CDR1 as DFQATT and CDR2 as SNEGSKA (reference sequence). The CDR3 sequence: CSASNNNERFF. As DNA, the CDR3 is TGCAGTGCTAGTAATAACAATGAGCGGTTCTTC.

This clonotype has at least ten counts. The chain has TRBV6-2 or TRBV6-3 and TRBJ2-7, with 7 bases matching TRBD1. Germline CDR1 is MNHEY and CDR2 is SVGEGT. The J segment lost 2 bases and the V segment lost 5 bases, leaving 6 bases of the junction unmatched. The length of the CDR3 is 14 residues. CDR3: CASSRPGTAYEQYF. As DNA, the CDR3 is TGTGCCAGCAGTCGTCCCGGGACAGCCTACGAGCAGTACTTC.

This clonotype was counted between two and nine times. CDR3 in DNA: TGTGCCAGCAGTTTCAGGGTGGGAATAGTAGAAGCTTTCTTT. Its protein product is CASSFRVGIVEAFF. The chain combines TRBV6-1 with TRBJ1-1; the D gene is possibly TRBD1 (5 bases). The CDR3 loop spans 14 amino acids. V lost 5 bases and J 8 bases, leaving 18 bases between the germline ends. Germline V CDR1 and CDR2: MNHNS, SASEGT.

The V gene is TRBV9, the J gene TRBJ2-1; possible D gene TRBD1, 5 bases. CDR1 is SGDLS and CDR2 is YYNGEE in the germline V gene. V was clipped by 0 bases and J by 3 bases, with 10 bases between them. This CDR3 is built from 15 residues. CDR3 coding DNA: TGTGCCAGCAGCGTAGTTAGGACAAACTACAATGAGCAGTTCTTC. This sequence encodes CASSVVRTNYNEQFF.

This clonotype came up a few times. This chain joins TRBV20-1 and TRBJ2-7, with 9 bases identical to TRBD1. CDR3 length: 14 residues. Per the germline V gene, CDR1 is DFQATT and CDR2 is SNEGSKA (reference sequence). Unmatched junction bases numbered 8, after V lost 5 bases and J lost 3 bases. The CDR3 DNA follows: TGCAGTGCTTGGGGGAGACAGGGGGGCTACGAGCAGTACTTC. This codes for CSAWGRQGGYEQYF.

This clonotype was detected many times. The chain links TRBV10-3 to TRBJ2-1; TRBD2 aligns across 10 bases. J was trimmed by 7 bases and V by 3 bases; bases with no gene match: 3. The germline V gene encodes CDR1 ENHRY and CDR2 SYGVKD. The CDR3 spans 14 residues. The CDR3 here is CAISELLAGNEQFF. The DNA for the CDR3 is TGTGCCATCAGTGAATTACTAGCGGGGAATGAGCAGTTCTTC.

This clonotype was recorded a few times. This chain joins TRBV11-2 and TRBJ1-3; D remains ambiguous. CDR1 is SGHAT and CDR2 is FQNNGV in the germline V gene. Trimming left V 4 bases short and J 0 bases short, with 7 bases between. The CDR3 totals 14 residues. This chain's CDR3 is CASSSIGSGNTIYF. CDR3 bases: TGTGCCAGCAGCTCGATCGGCTCTGGAAACACCATATATTTT.

CDR3 coding DNA: TGTGCCAGCAGTAGAGTAGGGACAGCGAACACCGGGGAGCTGTTTTTT. Translated: CASSRVGTANTGELFF. The chain links TRBV9 to TRBJ2-2; 7 nucleotides align to TRBD1. Trimming at V came to 5 bases and at J to 0 bases, leaving 7 bases not matched to a gene. This CDR3 has 16 amino acids. Germline lookup yields CDR1 SGDLS and CDR2 YYNGEE.

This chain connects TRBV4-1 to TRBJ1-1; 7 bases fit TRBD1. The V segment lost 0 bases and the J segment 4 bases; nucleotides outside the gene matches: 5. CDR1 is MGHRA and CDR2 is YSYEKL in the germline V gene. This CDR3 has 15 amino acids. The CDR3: CASSQDTGETTEAFF. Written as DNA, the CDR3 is TGCGCCAGCAGCCAAGATACAGGGGAGACCACTGAAGCTTTCTTT.

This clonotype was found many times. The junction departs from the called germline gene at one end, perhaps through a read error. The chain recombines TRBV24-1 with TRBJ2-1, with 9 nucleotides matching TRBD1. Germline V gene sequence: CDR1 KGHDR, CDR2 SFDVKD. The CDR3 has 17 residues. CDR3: CATSDPGGTGTYNEQFF. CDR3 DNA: TGTGCCACCAGTGACCCTGGGGGGACAGGGACCTACAATGAGCAATTCTTC.

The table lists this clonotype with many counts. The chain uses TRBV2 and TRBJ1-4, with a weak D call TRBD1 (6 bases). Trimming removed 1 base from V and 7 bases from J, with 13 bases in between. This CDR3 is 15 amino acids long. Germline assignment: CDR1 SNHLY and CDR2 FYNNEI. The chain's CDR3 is CASSEGGQGSEKLFF. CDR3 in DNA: TGTGCCAGCAGTGAAGGGGGCCAGGGGAGTGAAAAACTGTTTTTT.

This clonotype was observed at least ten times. CDR3 DNA: TGTGCCAGCAGCCAAGTCCCAGGGGGGCCGGGGGGCACTGAAGCTTTCTTT. Protein product: CASSQVPGGPGGTEAFF. The chain uses TRBV3-1 and TRBJ1-1, with 7 nucleotides matching TRBD1. The V gene end was trimmed by 1 base and the J gene end by 4 bases; junction bases not matched to a gene: 12. The CDR3 consists of 17 residues. From germline, CDR1 is LGHDT and CDR2 YNNKEL (reference sequence).

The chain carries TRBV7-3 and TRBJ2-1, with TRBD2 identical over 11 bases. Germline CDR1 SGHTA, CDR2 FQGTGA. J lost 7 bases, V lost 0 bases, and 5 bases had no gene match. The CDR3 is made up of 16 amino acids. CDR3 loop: CASSLTTSGSANEQFF. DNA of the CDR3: TGTGCCAGCAGCTTAACAACTAGCGGGAGTGCAAATGAGCAGTTCTTC. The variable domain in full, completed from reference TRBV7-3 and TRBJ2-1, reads GAGVSQTPSNKVTEKGKYVELRCDPISGHTALYWYRQSLGQGPEFLIYFQGTGAADDSGLPNDRFFAVRPEGSVSTLKIQRTERGDSAVYLCASSLTTSGSANEQFFGPGTRLTVL.

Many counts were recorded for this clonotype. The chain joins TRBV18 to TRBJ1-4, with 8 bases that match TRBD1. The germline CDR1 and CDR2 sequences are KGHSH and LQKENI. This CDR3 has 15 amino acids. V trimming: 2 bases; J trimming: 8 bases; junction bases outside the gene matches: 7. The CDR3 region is CASSPRTGNEEKLFF. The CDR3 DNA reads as TGTGCCAGCTCACCAAGGACAGGGAATGAAGAAAAACTGTTTTTT.

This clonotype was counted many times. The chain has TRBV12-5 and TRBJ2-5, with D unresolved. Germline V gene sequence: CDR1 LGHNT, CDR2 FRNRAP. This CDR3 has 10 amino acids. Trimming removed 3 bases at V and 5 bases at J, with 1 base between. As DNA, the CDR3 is TGTGCTAGTGGTTTCGAGACCCAGTACTTC. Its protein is CASGFETQYF.

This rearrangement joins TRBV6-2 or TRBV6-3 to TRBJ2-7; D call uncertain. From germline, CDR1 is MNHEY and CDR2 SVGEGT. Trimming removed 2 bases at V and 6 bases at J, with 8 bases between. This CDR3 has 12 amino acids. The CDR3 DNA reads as TGTGCCAGCAGTTACGGGGATGGCGAGCAGTACTTC. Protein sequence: CASSYGDGEQYF.

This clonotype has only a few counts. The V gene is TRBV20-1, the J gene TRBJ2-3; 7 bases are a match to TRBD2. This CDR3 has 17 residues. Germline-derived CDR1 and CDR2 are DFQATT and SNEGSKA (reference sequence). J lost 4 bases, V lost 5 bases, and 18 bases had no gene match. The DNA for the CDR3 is TGCAGTGCTGAGGCCCTGGAGTGGGAGGGCCACGCAGATACGCAGTATTTT. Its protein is CSAEALEWEGHADTQYF.

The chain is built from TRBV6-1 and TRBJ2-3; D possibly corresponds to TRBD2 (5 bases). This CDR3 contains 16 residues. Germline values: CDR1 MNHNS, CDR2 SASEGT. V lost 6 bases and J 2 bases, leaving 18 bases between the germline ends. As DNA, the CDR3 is TGTGCCAGCAGCCCCTGGACGGGAACACACACAGATACGCAGTATTTT. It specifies CASSPWTGTHTDTQYF.

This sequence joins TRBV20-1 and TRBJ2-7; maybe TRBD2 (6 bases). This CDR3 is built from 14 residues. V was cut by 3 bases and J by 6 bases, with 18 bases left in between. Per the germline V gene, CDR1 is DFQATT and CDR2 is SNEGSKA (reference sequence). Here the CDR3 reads CSASLPPGVSEQYF. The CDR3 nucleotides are TGCAGTGCTAGCCTCCCCCCGGGAGTCTCCGAGCAGTACTTC.

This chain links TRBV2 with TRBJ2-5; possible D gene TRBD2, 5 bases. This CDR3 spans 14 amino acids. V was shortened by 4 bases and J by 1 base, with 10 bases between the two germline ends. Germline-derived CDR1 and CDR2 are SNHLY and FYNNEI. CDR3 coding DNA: TGTGCCAGCAGTGTGGGTAGCGCCCAAGAGACCCAGTACTTC. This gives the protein CASSVGSAQETQYF.

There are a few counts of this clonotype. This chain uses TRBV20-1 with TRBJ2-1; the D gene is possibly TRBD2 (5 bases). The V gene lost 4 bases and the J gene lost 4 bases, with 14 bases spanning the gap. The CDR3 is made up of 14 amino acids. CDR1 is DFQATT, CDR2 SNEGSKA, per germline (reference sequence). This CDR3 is CSAKSHVAYNEQFF. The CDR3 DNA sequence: TGCAGTGCTAAATCCCATGTAGCGTACAATGAGCAGTTCTTC.

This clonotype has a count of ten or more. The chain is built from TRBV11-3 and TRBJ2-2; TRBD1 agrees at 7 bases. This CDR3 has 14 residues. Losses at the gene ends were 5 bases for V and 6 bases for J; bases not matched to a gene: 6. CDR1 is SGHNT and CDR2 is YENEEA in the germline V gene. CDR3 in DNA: TGTGCCAGCAGCGGATACAGGGGATCCGGGGAGCTGTTTTTT. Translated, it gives CASSGYRGSGELFF.

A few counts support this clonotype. The CDR3 nucleotides read TGTGCCAGCAGCTTAATGGCACCCGCAACTAATGAAAAACTGTTTTTT. Its protein is CASSLMAPATNEKLFF. This chain links TRBV7-2 with TRBJ1-4, with D uncertain. The germline gives CDR1 SGHTA, CDR2 FQGNSA. This CDR3 comprises 16 residues. V was trimmed by 2 bases and J by 0 bases, leaving 10 bases between them. Full variable domain (outside the CDR3, taken from reference TRBV7-2 and TRBJ1-4): GAGVSQSPSNKVTEKGKDVELRCDPISGHTALYWYRQSLGQGLEFLIYFQGNSAPDKSGLPSDRFSAERTGGSVSTLTIQRTQQEDSAVYLCASSLMAPATNEKLFFGSGTQLSVL.